These 2 T cell receptor beta chains were all obtained from the same sample, sequenced in a study of shared clonotypes between healthy human individuals. Here immunoSEQ multiplex PCR was the method, and the copy in TCRdb shows in-frame clones only, minus some. The sample has some 1 million clones; more than 60% are singletons. Material: memory CD4+ T cells sorted from blood. Subset in this sample: CD45RA-negative fraction. The receptors were gathered from a man aged 18 to 35 in good health.

Regarding this clone: The junction departs from germline at one end; a sequencing error may be responsible. This sequence joins TRBV5-1 and TRBJ1-2; 8 bases line up with TRBD1. Germline assignment: CDR1 SGHRS and CDR2 YFSETQ. The CDR3 consists of 14 residues. The CDR3 protein is CASSFQGAQTGYTF. CDR3 DNA: TGTGCCAGCAGCTTTCAGGGGGCGCAGACGGGCTACACCTTC. The complete variable domain, with remaining parts taken from reference TRBV5-1 and TRBJ1-2, reads KAGVTQTPRYLIKTRGQQVTLSCSPISGHRSVSWYQQTPGQGLQFLFEYFSETQRNKGNFPGRFSGRQFSNSRSEMNVSTLELGDSALYLCASSFQGAQTGYTFGSGTRLTVV.

Regarding this clone: Other nucleotide sequences in the sample specify the same CDR3. The genes are TRBV7-2 and TRBJ1-6; 8 bases are shared with TRBD1. CDR1 and CDR2 from the germline V gene are SGHTA and FQGNSA. The V segment lost 1 base and the J segment 9 bases; nucleotides outside the gene matches: 5. The CDR3 totals 15 residues. The CDR3 DNA sequence: TGTGCCAGCAGCTTAGGTCAGGGGGCGGGTTCACCCCTCCACTTT. This sequence encodes CASSLGQGAGSPLHF. Filled out from reference TRBV7-2 and TRBJ1-6, the complete variable domain reads GAGVSQSPSNKVTEKGKDVELRCDPISGHTALYWYRQSLGQGLEFLIYFQGNSAPDKSGLPSDRFSAERTGGSVSTLTIQRTQQEDSAVYLCASSLGQGAGSPLHFGNGTRLTVT.